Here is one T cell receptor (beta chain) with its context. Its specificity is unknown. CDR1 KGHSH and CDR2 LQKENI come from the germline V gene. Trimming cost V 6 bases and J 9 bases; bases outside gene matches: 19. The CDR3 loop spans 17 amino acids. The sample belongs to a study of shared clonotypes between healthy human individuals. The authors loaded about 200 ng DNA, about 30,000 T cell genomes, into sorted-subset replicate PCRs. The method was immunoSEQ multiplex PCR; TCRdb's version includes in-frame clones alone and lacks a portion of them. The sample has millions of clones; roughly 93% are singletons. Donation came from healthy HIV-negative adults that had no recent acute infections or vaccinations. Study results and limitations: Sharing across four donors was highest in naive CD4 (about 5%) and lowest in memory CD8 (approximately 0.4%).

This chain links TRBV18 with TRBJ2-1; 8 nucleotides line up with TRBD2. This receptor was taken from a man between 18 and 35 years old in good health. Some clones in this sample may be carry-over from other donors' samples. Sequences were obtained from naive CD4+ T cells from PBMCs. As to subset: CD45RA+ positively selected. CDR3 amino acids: CASSSQGGLARVGEQFF. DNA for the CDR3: TGTGCCAGCTCCAGCCAAGGAGGACTAGCTCGGGTAGGTGAGCAGTTCTTC.